This TCR beta chain appears in the sequencing data of a study of siplizumab effects on memory and regulatory T cells. Clones were read by immunoSEQ multiplex PCR, and TCRdb kept only the in-frame ones, dropping some. Among tens of thousands of clones listed, roughly 87% were seen once. Study-level points and caveats: Naive T cells appeared more varied than memory cells and looked like key alloresponse contributors. Siplizumab produced a significant reduction in alloreactive sequences that were traceable to unstimulated CD4+ memory cells.

Turning to this clone: Its target is unknown.

The V end was cut by 5 bases, the J end by 10 bases, with 14 bases between. The CDR3 has 12 residues. Per germline, CDR1 MNHEY and CDR2 SVGAGI. This receptor was taken from a human donor in good health. Sequencing used Tregs sorted from blood. J is TRBJ2-5 and V is TRBV6-5; D uncertain. The CDR3 DNA reads TGTGCCAGCAGTCGAATTTCCGGAAGCCAGTACTTC. Its translation is CASSRISGSQYF.